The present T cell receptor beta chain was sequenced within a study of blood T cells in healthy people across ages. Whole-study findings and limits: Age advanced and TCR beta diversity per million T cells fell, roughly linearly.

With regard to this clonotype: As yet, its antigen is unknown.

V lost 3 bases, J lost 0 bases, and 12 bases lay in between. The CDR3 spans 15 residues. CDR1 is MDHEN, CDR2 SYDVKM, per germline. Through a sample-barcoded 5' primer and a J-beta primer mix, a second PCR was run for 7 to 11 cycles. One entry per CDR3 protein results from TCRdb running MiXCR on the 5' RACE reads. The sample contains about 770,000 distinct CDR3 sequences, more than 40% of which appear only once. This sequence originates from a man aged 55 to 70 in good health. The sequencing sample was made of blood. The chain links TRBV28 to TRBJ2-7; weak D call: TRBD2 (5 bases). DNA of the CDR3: TGTGCCAGCAGTTTGATAGTGGGGAGCTCCTACGAGCAGTACTTC. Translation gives CASSLIVGSSYEQYF.